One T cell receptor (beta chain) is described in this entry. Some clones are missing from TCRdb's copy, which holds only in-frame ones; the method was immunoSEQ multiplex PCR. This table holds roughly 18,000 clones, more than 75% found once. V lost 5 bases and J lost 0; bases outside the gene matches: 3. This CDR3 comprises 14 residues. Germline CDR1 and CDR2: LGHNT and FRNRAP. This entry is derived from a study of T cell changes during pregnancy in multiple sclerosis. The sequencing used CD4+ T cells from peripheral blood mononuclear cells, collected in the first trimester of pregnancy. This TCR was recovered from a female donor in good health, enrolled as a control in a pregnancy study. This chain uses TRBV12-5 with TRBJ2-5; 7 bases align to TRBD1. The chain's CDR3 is CASGVGQYQETQYF. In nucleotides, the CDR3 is TGTGCTAGTGGTGTGGGACAGTACCAAGAGACCCAGTACTTC.